The 30 T cell receptor beta chains in this list originate from one sample, sequenced in a study of sequential checkpoint blockade in melanoma. This table comes from immunoSEQ multiplex PCR, and its TCRdb copy is limited to in-frame clones, with some not included. The data hold 9,500 to 15,000 clones, with roughly four fifths observed a single time. Regarding treatment: randomized to nivolumab then ipilimumab (arm A) or the reverse (arm B). Material: CD8+ T cells sorted from blood (inferred from file names), obtained from a patient given nivolumab and ipilimumab in sequence. The receptor source for this set is a human donor with melanoma.

The V and J genes are TRBV19 and TRBJ1-5, with a possible D match to TRBD1 (6 bases). Looked up from germline, CDR1 is LNHDA and CDR2 is SQIVND (reference sequence). V was pared by 7 bases and J by 4 bases, with 14 bases between. The CDR3 is made up of 14 amino acids. The CDR3 DNA reads as TGTGCCAGTACTCGACAGGCGGATAATCAGCCCCAGCATTTT. Amino acids: CASTRQADNQPQHF.

This chain joins TRBV27 and TRBJ2-5; 7 nucleotides agree with TRBD1. The J call is in doubt because the DNA end fits TRBJ2-7 better. This CDR3 is built from 13 residues. Per germline, CDR1 MNHEY and CDR2 SMNVEV (reference sequence). CDR3: CASSLRGQYEQYF. The DNA for the CDR3 is TGTGCCAGCAGTTTAAGGGGGCAGTACGAGCAGTACTTC.

J is TRBJ1-4 and V is TRBV5-4, with TRBD1 identical over 9 bases. Germline-derived CDR1 and CDR2 are SGHNT and YYREEE (reference sequence). V trimming: 3 bases; J trimming: 3 bases; junction bases outside the gene matches: 9. The CDR3 contains 17 residues. CDR3 sequence reads: CASSSKGQGRANEKLFF. In DNA form, the CDR3 reads TGTGCCAGCAGCTCGAAAGGACAGGGGCGAGCTAATGAAAAACTGTTTTTT. The variable domain in full, with the rest retrieved from reference TRBV5-4 and TRBJ1-4, is ETGVTQSPTHLIKTRGQQVTLRCSSQSGHNTVSWYQQALGQGPQFIFQYYREEENGRGNFPPRFSGLQFPNYSSELNVNALELDDSALYLCASSSKGQGRANEKLFFGSGTQLSVL.

The CDR3 DNA reads as TGTGCCAGCAGCCAAGATGGGCACTACGAGCAGTACTTC. Its protein product is CASSQDGHYEQYF. V gene TRBV5-4 combines with J gene TRBJ2-7; D is unresolved. CDR3 length: 13 amino acids. Germline V gives CDR1 SGHNT, CDR2 YYREEE (reference sequence). V was pared by 4 bases and J by 3 bases, with 11 bases between.

This clone was detected only once. The chain combines TRBV4-1 with TRBJ1-5; D is perhaps TRBD1 (5 bases). CDR3 length: 17 residues. Germline V gives CDR1 MGHRA, CDR2 YSYEKL. V lost 1 base and J lost 0, with 13 bases in between. CDR3 amino acids: CASSQVEGPYSNQPQHF. CDR3 nucleotide sequence: TGCGCCAGCAGCCAAGTGGAGGGACCCTATAGCAATCAGCCCCAGCATTTT.

The chain employs TRBV29-1 and TRBJ2-2, with 8 bases fitting TRBD1. J was trimmed by 0 bases and V by 6 bases; bases with no gene match: 6. Germline-derived CDR1 and CDR2 are SQVTM and ANQGSEA. There are 15 residues in the CDR3. As DNA, the CDR3 is TGCAGCGTACCCTGGACAGGGTCGAACACCGGGGAGCTGTTTTTT. Its protein product is CSVPWTGSNTGELFF.

V and J are TRBV28 and TRBJ1-3; 7 bases map to TRBD1. V gave up 5 bases and J gave up 4 bases; unmatched junction bases: 11. Germline V gene data show CDR1 as MDHEN and CDR2 as SYDVKM. This CDR3 has 16 residues. The CDR3 protein is CASSLYGTATGNTIYF. The CDR3 nucleotides read TGTGCCAGCAGTCTATACGGGACAGCGACCGGAAACACCATATATTTT.

The chain combines TRBV13 with TRBJ2-7; D call uncertain. The CDR3 totals 12 residues. V dropped 2 bases and J dropped 6 bases, with 8 bases sitting between them. Germline CDR1 reads PRHDT; CDR2 reads FYEKMQ (reference sequence). CDR3 residues: CASSLHSGEQYF. The CDR3 bases are TGTGCCAGCAGCTTACACTCTGGCGAGCAGTACTTC. Full variable domain (rest looked up from reference TRBV13 and TRBJ2-7): AAGVIQSPRHLIKEKRETATLKCYPIPRHDTVYWYQQGPGQDPQFLISFYEKMQSDKGSIPDRFSAQQFSDYHSELNMSSLELGDSALYFCASSLHSGEQYFGPGTRLTVT.

The chain combines TRBV19 with TRBJ2-3, with TRBD1 identical over 7 bases. Germline V gene lookup returns CDR1 LNHDA and CDR2 SQIVND (reference sequence). V gave up 5 bases and J gave up 4 bases; unmatched junction bases: 12. The CDR3 has 16 amino acids. The DNA for the CDR3 is TGTGCCAGTAGTTCGGAGGACAGGATGTTGGCAGATACGCAGTATTTT. The encoded protein is CASSSEDRMLADTQYF.

The genes are TRBV2 and TRBJ2-1; TRBD2 is a possible D gene (5 bases). From germline, CDR1 is SNHLY and CDR2 FYNNEI. Trimming pared 2 bases from V and 1 base from J, leaving 6 bases between. The CDR3 spans 14 residues. The CDR3: CASSEPGSYNEQFF. Written as DNA, the CDR3 is TGTGCCAGCAGTGAACCGGGGTCCTACAATGAGCAGTTCTTC.

This sequence joins TRBV2 and TRBJ2-7; TRBD1 aligns across 9 bases. The CDR3 is 13 residues long. J gave up 7 bases and V 11 bases, and 12 bases lay outside the gene matches. Per the germline V gene, CDR1 is SNHLY and CDR2 is FYNNEI. In DNA, the CDR3 is TGTGCCTACCTTAGGACAGGGGATGGGGAGCAGTACTTC. This sequence encodes CAYLRTGDGEQYF.

V and J are TRBV19 and TRBJ2-5, with D unclear. The CDR3 spans 13 residues. Per the germline V gene, CDR1 is LNHDA and CDR2 is SQIVND (reference sequence). The V end lost 3 bases, the J end lost 2 bases, and 7 bases lay between the germline ends. CDR3 amino acids: CASSIAQQETQYF. The CDR3 nucleotides are TGTGCCAGTAGTATCGCCCAGCAAGAGACCCAGTACTTC.

The chain combines TRBV19 with TRBJ2-1; D perhaps matches TRBD2 (6 bases). CDR3 length: 13 residues. CDR1 is LNHDA, CDR2 SQIVND, per germline (reference sequence). V gave up 3 bases and J gave up 6 bases, with 9 bases separating them. Here the CDR3 reads CASSMGGANEQFF. The CDR3 DNA is TGTGCCAGTAGTATGGGCGGGGCCAATGAGCAGTTCTTC. The full variable domain, with the rest looked up from reference TRBV19 and TRBJ2-1, is DGGITQSPKYLFRKEGQNVTLSCEQNLNHDAMYWYRQDPGQGLRLIYYSQIVNDFQKGDIAEGYSVSREKKESFPLTVTSAQKNPTAFYLCASSMGGANEQFFGPGTRLTVL.

The V and J genes are TRBV7-9 and TRBJ2-1; D is ambiguous. V lost 3 bases, J lost 3 bases, and 9 bases lay in between. In germline, CDR1 is SEHNR, CDR2 FQNEAQ (reference sequence). The CDR3 extends over 14 amino acids. CDR3 coding DNA: TGTGCCAGCAGCTTGACTCCTAACTACAATGAGCAGTTCTTC. Residues: CASSLTPNYNEQFF.

The chain links TRBV28 to TRBJ1-5; D not certain. Looked up from germline, CDR1 is MDHEN and CDR2 is SYDVKM. The CDR3 totals 16 residues. Trimming took 2 bases from V and 0 from J, leaving 11 bases between them. The CDR3 DNA sequence: TGTGCCAGCAGTTTACCCAAAGCTTTTAGCAATCAGCCCCAGCATTTT. Translating gives CASSLPKAFSNQPQHF.

J is TRBJ2-7 and V is TRBV7-9; the match to TRBD2 covers 8 bases. CDR3 length equals 13 residues. V dropped 3 bases and J dropped 4; count of bases not matched to a gene: 2. Germline V gene sequence: CDR1 SEHNR, CDR2 FQNEAQ (reference sequence). The CDR3 nucleotides are TGTGCCAGCAGCTTTACTAGCGGTTACGAGCAGTACTTC. This encodes CASSFTSGYEQYF. The variable domain in full, completed from reference TRBV7-9 and TRBJ2-7, reads DTGVSQNPRHKITKRGQNVTFRCDPISEHNRLYWYRQTLGQGPEFLTYFQNEAQLEKSRLLSDRFSAERPKGSFSTLEIQRTEQGDSAMYLCASSFTSGYEQYFGPGTRLTVT.

In this sample, this clone turned up a few times. The V and J genes are TRBV10-3 and TRBJ2-7; D not resolved. Trimming pared 7 bases from V and 3 bases from J, leaving 16 bases between. This CDR3 is built from 14 residues. CDR1 is ENHRY and CDR2 is SYGVKD in the germline V gene. The CDR3 DNA reads TGTGCCATCACTTCCGAGCTACACAGCTACGAGCAGTACTTC. This gives the protein CAITSELHSYEQYF.

The rearrangement joins TRBV6-1 to TRBJ2-7; no firm D call. There are 12 residues in the CDR3. Trimming pared 4 bases from V and 3 bases from J, leaving 7 bases between. The V gene's germline CDR1 is MNHNS and CDR2 SASEGT. The CDR3 region has the DNA TGTGCCAGCAGTGTCCCAGGCTACGAGCAGTACTTC. This encodes CASSVPGYEQYF.

The chain combines TRBV2 with TRBJ1-1; 9 bases align to TRBD1. Germline-derived CDR1 and CDR2 are SNHLY and FYNNEI. The junction had 3 bases not matched to a gene; V was cut back by 4 bases and J by 0 bases. The CDR3 totals 15 residues. CDR3 residues: CASSAGTGLNTEAFF. The CDR3 region has the DNA TGTGCCAGCAGTGCCGGGACAGGGTTGAACACTGAAGCTTTCTTT.

This clone turned up a few times. This chain links TRBV28 with TRBJ1-3, with 10 bases identical to TRBD1. Trimming cost V 5 bases and J 2 bases; bases outside gene matches: 3. CDR1 MDHEN and CDR2 SYDVKM come from the germline V gene. This CDR3 comprises 15 residues. As DNA, the CDR3 is TGTGCCAGCAGTCCGGACAGGGGGGCTGGAAACACCATATATTTT. Its translation: CASSPDRGAGNTIYF.

The chain is built from TRBV2 and TRBJ1-2; 7 bases map to TRBD1. V dropped 9 bases and J dropped 8; count of bases not matched to a gene: 6. The CDR3 contains 11 residues. Looked up from germline, CDR1 is SNHLY and CDR2 is FYNNEI. The CDR3 here is CASYRGFGYTF. In DNA form, the CDR3 reads TGTGCCAGTTACAGGGGATTCGGCTACACCTTC.

The chain is built from TRBV2 and TRBJ2-7; 10 nucleotides line up with TRBD2. With V trimmed by 5 bases and J by 2 bases, 6 bases remained unmatched. CDR1 and CDR2 from the germline V gene are SNHLY and FYNNEI. This CDR3 is 15 amino acids long. The CDR3 loop is CASSLPGLATYEQYF. The CDR3 DNA follows: TGTGCCAGCAGTTTACCGGGACTAGCGACCTACGAGCAGTACTTC.

The V gene is TRBV27, the J gene TRBJ2-7, with a weak D call TRBD1 (5 bases). Germline assignment: CDR1 MNHEY and CDR2 SMNVEV (reference sequence). V was pared by 2 bases and J by 5 bases, with 16 bases between. The CDR3 sequence is 15 residues long. The CDR3 is CASSLRLGVRDEQYF. CDR3 bases: TGTGCCAGCAGTTTAAGGCTAGGGGTAAGAGACGAGCAGTACTTC.

This sequence joins TRBV5-1 and TRBJ2-5; 11 positions agree with TRBD2. TRBJ2-7 explains the end of the DNA better; the J call may be wrong. CDR1 is SGHRS, CDR2 YFSETQ, per germline. This CDR3 has 15 amino acids. The CDR3: CASSSGLADSYEQYF. CDR3 nucleotide sequence: TGCGCCAGCAGCTCGGGACTAGCGGACTCTTACGAGCAGTACTTC.

This sequence joins TRBV7-9 and TRBJ2-2; D perhaps matches TRBD1 (5 bases). The CDR3 extends over 14 amino acids. The germline V gene has CDR1 SEHNR and CDR2 FQNEAQ (reference sequence). V lost 1 base to trimming and J lost 4 bases, with 7 bases between them. In DNA, the CDR3 is TGTGCCAGCAGCTTAGGGCAGGGCACCGGGGAGCTGTTTTTT. Its protein is CASSLGQGTGELFF.

The chain joins TRBV7-9 to TRBJ2-1; tentative D call: TRBD2 (5 bases). The V and J ends lost 4 bases and 6 bases respectively, with 16 bases between them. Germline values: CDR1 SEHNR, CDR2 FQNEAQ (reference sequence). This CDR3 is built from 15 residues. This CDR3 reads CASSYDSSGFNEQFF. DNA for the CDR3: TGTGCCAGCAGCTACGACTCCAGCGGTTTCAATGAGCAGTTCTTC.

The V call is TRBV5-4, the J call TRBJ2-1, with a tentative D call TRBD2 (6 bases). CDR3 length: 14 amino acids. V lost 4 bases, J lost 0 bases, and 8 bases lay in between. Germline CDR1 SGHNT, CDR2 YYREEE (reference sequence). The CDR3 loop is CASSGRSSYNEQFF. CDR3 coding DNA: TGTGCCAGCAGCGGGAGGAGCTCCTACAATGAGCAGTTCTTC.

The chain combines TRBV5-4 with TRBJ1-1; 7 nucleotides align to TRBD1. After removal of 3 bases from V and 2 bases from J, the junction contained 4 bases not matched to a gene. Germline-derived CDR1 and CDR2 are SGHNT and YYREEE (reference sequence). The CDR3 runs to 14 residues. The chain's CDR3 is CASSSGQTNTEAFF. The CDR3 DNA follows: TGTGCCAGCAGCTCGGGACAGACAAACACTGAAGCTTTCTTT. Drawing the rest from reference TRBV5-4 and TRBJ1-1, the complete variable domain is ETGVTQSPTHLIKTRGQQVTLRCSSQSGHNTVSWYQQALGQGPQFIFQYYREEENGRGNFPPRFSGLQFPNYSSELNVNALELDDSALYLCASSSGQTNTEAFFGQGTRLTVV.

The genes are TRBV14 and TRBJ2-2; weak D call: TRBD1 (6 bases). Germline CDR1 SGHDN, CDR2 FVKESK. The CDR3 is made up of 15 amino acids. The V end was cut by 0 bases, the J end by 6 bases, with 11 bases between. The CDR3 protein is CASSQDPQGPGELFF. The DNA for the CDR3 is TGTGCCAGCAGCCAAGATCCCCAGGGGCCCGGGGAGCTGTTTTTT.

This rearrangement joins TRBV2 to TRBJ2-1; TRBD2 is a possible D gene (5 bases). The CDR3 sequence is 16 residues long. The V gene lost 6 bases and the J gene lost 0 bases, with 15 bases spanning the gap. CDR1 is SNHLY and CDR2 is FYNNEI in the germline V gene. CDR3 residues: CASRIPSGNSYNEQFF. CDR3 sequence (DNA): TGTGCCAGCAGAATACCCAGCGGAAACTCCTACAATGAGCAGTTCTTC.